The T cell receptor (beta chain) described here comes from a study of T cell repertoires in cytomegalovirus infection. The overall study: A matching HLA type, together with CMV infection, was signaled by public TCR beta signatures. The study, taken as a whole, reports: There were carriers of CMV plus the relevant HLA, and cumulative public TCR beta family frequency identified them. Ex vivo, HLA-C-restricted CMV-specific TCR beta clonotypes prevailed over the rest of the response.

TCRdb reprocessed the reads via MiXCR and lists one record per CDR3 protein. The table has about 440,000 distinct CDR3 sequences, 31% seen once. The length of the CDR3 is 18 residues. Germline CDR1 and CDR2: SGHDT and YYEEEE. The V gene end was trimmed by 4 bases and the J gene end by 3 bases; junction bases not matched to a gene: 16. A few counts support this clonotype. The antigen remains unidentified. The rearrangement links TRBV5-6 to TRBJ2-3; TRBD1 aligns across 8 bases. Sequencing input: PBMCs. This clonotype was obtained from a human donor in good health (CMV status not recorded). Some clones in this sample may be carry-over from other donors' samples. CDR3 DNA sequence: TGTGCCAGCAGCCACCGCACCTTCGACAGGGGAAATACAGATACGCAGTATTTT. Translation: CASSHRTFDRGNTDTQYF.